This TCR beta chain was captured in a study of T cells after yellow fever vaccination. The study, taken as a whole, reports: Post-booster samples contained most primary-vaccination clones (more than 95% CD4, approximately 88% CD8).

Note on this clonotype: As yet, its antigen is unknown.

Template switching by 5'RACE produced TCR cDNA, adding a universal primer site and UMIs. TCRdb processed the 5' RACE reads anew with MiXCR; each CDR3 protein has one entry. The sample lists a few hundred thousand distinct CDR3 sequences, roughly a sixth occurring once. V was cut by 0 bases and J by 7 bases, with 10 bases left in between. This CDR3 region has 13 residues. CDR1 SGHKS and CDR2 YYEKEE come from the germline V gene (reference sequence). The TCR comes from a man aged 18 to 30 who received the YFV17D yellow fever vaccine. This rearrangement joins TRBV5-5 to TRBJ1-1, with D uncertain. The specimen comprised PBMCs, sampled 5 days after the first yellow fever vaccination. CDR3 nucleotide sequence: TGTGCCAGCAGCTTGGCCCGAGCTGTTGAAGCTTTCTTT. Its protein is CASSLARAVEAFF.